This T cell receptor (beta chain) came from a study of blood T cell repertoires in COVID-19. The CDR3 runs 15 residues. The germline V gene has CDR1 MGHRA and CDR2 YSYEKL. J gave up 2 bases and V 4 bases, and 6 bases lay outside the gene matches. In the study's own analysis: Estimation of nucleated cell counts relied on the amplification of reference gene primers. Some clones are missing from TCRdb's copy, which holds only in-frame ones; the method was immunoSEQ multiplex PCR. V and J calls plus clone size are reproduced from that table; the DNA served to infer D and trimming. In the table there are 150,000 to 190,000 clones, roughly nine tenths of which are singletons.

The receptor's source is a woman aged 70 to 79 with acute or convalescent COVID-19. The sequenced material came from peripheral blood. The gene calls are TRBV4-1 and TRBJ2-5, with TRBD1 identical over 8 bases. Written as DNA, the CDR3 is TGCGCCAGCAGCCTCACAGGGGGACCACAAGAGACCCAGTACTTC. Its protein product is CASSLTGGPQETQYF.